This TCR beta chain was sequenced in a study of cytomegalovirus exposure and HLA in healthy donors. Germline values: CDR1 SNHLY, CDR2 FYNNEI. V shed 0 bases and J shed 1 base, with 10 bases lying between them. The CDR3 covers 16 residues. Use of 60 Vbeta and 13 Jbeta primers characterized the PCR. The table came from immunoSEQ multiplex PCR; TCRdb's copy has only in-frame clones and leaves some out. Across about 130,000 clones, the top ten clones capture roughly 2% of the sample. For this clone: The antigen remains unidentified.

Notes on the study in general: It was reported that TCR beta sequences correctly inferred the HLA-A and HLA-B alleles for most subjects. The authors later linked a missense DCLRE1C variant to TCR beta V- and J-gene trimming.

The chain employs TRBV2 and TRBJ2-4, with unresolved D. This clonotype was obtained from a man aged 40-49 years in good health and CMV-seronegative. The sequenced material came from PBMCs. The CDR3 coding sequence is TGTGCCAGCAGTGAAGCTGCTGGCCGCGCCAAAAACATTCAGTACTTC. Translating gives CASSEAAGRAKNIQYF.